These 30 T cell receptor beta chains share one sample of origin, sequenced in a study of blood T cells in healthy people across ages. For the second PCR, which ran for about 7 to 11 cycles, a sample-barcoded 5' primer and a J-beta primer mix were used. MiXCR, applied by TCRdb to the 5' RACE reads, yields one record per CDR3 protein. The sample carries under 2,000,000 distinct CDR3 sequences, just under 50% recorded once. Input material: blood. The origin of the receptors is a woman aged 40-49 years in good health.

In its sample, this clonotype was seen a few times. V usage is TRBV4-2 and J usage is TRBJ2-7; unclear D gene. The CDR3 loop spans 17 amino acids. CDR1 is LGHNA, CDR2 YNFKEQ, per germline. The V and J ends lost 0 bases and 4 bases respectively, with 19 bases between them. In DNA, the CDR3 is TGTGCCAGCAGCCAAGAACGGTCGGGTCGAGGTGAATACGAGCAGTACTTC. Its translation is CASSQERSGRGEYEQYF.

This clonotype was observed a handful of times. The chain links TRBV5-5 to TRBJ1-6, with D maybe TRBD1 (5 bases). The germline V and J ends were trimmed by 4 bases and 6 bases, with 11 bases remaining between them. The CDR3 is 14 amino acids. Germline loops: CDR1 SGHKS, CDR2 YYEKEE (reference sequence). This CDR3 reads CASSRETVNSPLHF. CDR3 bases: TGTGCCAGCAGCCGGGAGACAGTTAATTCACCCCTCCACTTT.

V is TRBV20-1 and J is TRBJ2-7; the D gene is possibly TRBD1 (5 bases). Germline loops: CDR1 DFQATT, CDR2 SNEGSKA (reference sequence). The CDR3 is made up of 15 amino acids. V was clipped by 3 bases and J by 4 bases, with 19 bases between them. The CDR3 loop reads CSARRPMIGVYEQYF. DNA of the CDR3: TGCAGTGCTAGGCGGCCTATGATAGGGGTATACGAGCAGTACTTC.

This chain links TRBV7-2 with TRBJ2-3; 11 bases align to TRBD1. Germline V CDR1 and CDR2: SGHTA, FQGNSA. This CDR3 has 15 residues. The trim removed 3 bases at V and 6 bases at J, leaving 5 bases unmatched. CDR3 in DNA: TGTGCCAGCAGCTTGGACAGGGGGCCAGGTGATACGCAGTATTTT. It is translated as CASSLDRGPGDTQYF.

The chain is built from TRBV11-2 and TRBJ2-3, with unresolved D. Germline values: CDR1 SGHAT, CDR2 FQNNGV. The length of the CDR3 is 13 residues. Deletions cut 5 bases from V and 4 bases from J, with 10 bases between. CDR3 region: CASSPRAADTQYF. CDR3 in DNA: TGTGCCAGCAGCCCTCGGGCGGCAGATACGCAGTATTTT.

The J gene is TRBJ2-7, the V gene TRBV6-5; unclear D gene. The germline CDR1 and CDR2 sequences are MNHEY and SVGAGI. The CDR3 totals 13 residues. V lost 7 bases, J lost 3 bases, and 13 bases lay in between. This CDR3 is CASTPDGYYEQYF. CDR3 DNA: TGTGCCAGCACTCCCGATGGGTACTACGAGCAGTACTTC.

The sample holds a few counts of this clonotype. As DNA, the CDR3 is TGTGCCAGCAGTCCCACCCACGTCGGTCATAATTCACCCCTCCACTTT. It specifies CASSPTHVGHNSPLHF. The rearrangement uses TRBV28 and TRBJ1-6, with D unresolved. Germline V lookup: CDR1 MDHEN, CDR2 SYDVKM. The CDR3 is 16 residues long. The V end lost 5 bases, the J end lost 5 bases, and 16 bases lay between the germline ends. Based on the CDR3 plus reference TRBV28 and TRBJ1-6, the full variable domain is DVKVTQSSRYLVKRTGEKVFLECVQDMDHENMFWYRQDPGLGLRLIYFSYDVKMKEKGDIPEGYSVSREKKERFSLILESASTNQTSMYLCASSPTHVGHNSPLHFGNGTRLTVT.

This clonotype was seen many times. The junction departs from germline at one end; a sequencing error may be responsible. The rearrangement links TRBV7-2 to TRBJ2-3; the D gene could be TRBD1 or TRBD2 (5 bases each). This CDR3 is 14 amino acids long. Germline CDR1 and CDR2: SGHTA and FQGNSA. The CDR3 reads CASSFRQGADTQYF. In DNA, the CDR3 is TGCGCCAGCAGCTTTCGGCAGGGAGCAGATACGCAGTATTTT.

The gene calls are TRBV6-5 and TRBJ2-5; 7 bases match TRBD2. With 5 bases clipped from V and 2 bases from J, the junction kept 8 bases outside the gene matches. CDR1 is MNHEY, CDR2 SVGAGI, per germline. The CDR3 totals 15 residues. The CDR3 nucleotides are TGTGCCAGCAGTGACCAGAGCGGGGAGCAAGAGACCCAGTACTTC. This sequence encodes CASSDQSGEQETQYF.

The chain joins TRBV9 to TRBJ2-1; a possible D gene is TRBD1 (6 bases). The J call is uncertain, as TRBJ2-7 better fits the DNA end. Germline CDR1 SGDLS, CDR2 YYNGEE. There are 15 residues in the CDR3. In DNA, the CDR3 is TGTGCCAGCAGCCCCCAGGGGAGCTCCTACAATGAGCAGTACTTC. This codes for CASSPQGSSYNEQYF.

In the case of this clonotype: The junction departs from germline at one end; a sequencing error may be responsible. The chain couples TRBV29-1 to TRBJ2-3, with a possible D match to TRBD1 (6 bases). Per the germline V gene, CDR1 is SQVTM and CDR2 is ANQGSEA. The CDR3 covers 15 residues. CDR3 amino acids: CSVFRWDKSTDTQYF. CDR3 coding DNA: TGCAGCGTCTTCAGATGGGACAAATCAACAGACACGCAGTATTTT.

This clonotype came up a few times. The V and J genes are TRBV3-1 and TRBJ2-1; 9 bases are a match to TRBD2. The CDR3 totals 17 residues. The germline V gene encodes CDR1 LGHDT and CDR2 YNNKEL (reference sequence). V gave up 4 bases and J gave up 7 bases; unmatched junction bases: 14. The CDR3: CASSREVAGGPRNEQFF. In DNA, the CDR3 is TGTGCCAGCAGCCGCGAGGTGGCGGGGGGGCCGAGGAATGAGCAGTTCTTC.

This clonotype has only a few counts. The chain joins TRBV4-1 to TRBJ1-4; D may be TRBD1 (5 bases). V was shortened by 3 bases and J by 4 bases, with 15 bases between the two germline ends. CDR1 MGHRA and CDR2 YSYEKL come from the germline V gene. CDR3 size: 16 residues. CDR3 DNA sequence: TGCGCCAGCAGCCAGACAACGCGGCAGGGTAATGAAAAACTGTTTTTT. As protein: CASSQTTRQGNEKLFF.

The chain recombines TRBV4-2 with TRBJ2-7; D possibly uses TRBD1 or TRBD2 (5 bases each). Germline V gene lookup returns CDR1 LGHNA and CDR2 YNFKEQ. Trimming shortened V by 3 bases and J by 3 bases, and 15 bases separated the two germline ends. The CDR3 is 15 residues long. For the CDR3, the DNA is TGTGCCAGCAGCCATAGACGAGGGGCGGGCTACGAGCAGTACTTC. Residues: CASSHRRGAGYEQYF.

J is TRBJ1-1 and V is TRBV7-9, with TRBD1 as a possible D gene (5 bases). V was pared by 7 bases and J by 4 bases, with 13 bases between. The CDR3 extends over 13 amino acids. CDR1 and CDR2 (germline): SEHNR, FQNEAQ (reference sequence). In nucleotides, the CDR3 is TGTGCCAGCACCACTCTTGGGGCCACTGAAGCTTTCTTT. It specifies CASTTLGATEAFF.

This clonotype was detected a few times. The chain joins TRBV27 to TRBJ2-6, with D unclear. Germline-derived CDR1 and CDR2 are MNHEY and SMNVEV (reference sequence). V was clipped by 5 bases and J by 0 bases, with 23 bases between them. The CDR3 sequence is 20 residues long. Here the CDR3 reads CASSRPSPLGGRSGANVLTF. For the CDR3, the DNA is TGTGCCAGCAGTAGACCCTCCCCGTTAGGCGGCCGCTCTGGGGCCAACGTCCTGACTTTC.

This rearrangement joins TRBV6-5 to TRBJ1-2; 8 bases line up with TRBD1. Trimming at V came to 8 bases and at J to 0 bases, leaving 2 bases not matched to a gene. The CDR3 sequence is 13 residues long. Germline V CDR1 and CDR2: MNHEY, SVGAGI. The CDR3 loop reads CASGQGTNYGYTF. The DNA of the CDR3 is TGTGCCAGCGGACAGGGAACTAACTATGGCTACACCTTC.

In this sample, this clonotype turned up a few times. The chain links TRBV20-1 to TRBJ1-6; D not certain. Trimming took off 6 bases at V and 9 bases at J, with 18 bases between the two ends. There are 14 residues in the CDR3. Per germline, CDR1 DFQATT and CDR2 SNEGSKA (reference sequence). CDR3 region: CSASWSTDGSPLHF. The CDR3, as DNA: TGCAGTGCAAGCTGGTCTACGGACGGTTCACCCCTCCACTTT.

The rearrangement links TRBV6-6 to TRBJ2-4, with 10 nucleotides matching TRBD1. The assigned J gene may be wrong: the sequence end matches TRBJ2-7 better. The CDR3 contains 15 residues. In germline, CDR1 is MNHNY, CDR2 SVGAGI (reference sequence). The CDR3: CASSYSPGQGNEQYF. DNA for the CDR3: TGTGCCAGCAGTTACTCTCCGGGACAGGGGAACGAGCAGTACTTC.

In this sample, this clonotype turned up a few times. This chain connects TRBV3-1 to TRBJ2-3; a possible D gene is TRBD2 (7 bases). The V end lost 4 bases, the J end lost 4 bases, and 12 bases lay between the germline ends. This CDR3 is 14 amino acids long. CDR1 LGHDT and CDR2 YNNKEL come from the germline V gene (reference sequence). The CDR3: CASSRTRGADTQYF. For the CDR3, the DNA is TGTGCCAGCAGCCGGACTAGGGGGGCAGATACGCAGTATTTT.

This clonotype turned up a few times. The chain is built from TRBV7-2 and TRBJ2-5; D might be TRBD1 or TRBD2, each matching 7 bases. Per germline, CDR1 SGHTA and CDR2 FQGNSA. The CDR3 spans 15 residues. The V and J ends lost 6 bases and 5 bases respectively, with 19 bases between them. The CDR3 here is CASRTGAGDWETQYF. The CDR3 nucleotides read TGTGCCAGCAGAACAGGGGCGGGGGATTGGGAGACCCAGTACTTC.

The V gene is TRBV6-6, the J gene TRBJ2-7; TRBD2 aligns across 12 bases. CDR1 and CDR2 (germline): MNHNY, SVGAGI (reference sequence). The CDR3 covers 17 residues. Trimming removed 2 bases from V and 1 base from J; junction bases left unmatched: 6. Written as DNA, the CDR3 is TGTGCCAGCAGTTACGCCCAGACTAGCGGGGGATCCTACGAGCAGTACTTC. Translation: CASSYAQTSGGSYEQYF.

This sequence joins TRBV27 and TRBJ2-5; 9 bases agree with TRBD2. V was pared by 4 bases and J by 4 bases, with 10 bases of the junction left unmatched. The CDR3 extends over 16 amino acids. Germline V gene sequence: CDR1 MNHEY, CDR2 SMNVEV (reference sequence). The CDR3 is CASSSKIAGAGETQYF. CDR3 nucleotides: TGTGCCAGCAGTTCAAAAATAGCGGGGGCGGGAGAGACCCAGTACTTC.

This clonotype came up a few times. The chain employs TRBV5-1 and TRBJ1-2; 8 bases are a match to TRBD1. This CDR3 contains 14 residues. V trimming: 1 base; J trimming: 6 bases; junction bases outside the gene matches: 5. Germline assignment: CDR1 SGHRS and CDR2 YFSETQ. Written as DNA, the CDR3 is TGCGCCAGCAGCTTGTCAGGACAGGGAGATGGCTACACCTTC. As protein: CASSLSGQGDGYTF.

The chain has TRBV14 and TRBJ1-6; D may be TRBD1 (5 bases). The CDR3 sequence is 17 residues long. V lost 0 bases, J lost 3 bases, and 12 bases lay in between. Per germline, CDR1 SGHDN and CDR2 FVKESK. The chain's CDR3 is CASSQERRGHYNSPLHF. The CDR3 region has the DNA TGTGCCAGCAGCCAAGAGCGGAGGGGCCACTATAATTCACCCCTCCACTTT.

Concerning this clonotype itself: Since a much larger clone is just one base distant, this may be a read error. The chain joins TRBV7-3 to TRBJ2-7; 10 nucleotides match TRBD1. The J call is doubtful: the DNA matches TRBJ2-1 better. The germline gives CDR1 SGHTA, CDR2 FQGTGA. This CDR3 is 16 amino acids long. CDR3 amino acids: CASSLRGQGTGETQFF. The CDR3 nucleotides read TGTGCCAGCAGCTTACGGGGACAGGGGACGGGAGAGACCCAGTTCTTC.

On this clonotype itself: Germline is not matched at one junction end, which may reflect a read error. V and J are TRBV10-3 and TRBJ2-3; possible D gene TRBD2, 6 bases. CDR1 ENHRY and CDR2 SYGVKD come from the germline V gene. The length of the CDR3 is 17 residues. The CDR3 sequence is CAIGESSGWRSTDTQYF. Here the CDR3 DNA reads TGTGCCATCGGTGAGTCGAGCGGGTGGCGAAGCACAGATACGCAGTATTTT.

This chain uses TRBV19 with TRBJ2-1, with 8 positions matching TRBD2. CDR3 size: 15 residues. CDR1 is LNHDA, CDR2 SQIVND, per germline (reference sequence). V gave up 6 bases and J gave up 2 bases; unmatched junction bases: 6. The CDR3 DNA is TGTGCCAGTAGAAGAGCGGGGGTCCCCTACAATGAGCAGTTCTTC. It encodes CASRRAGVPYNEQFF.

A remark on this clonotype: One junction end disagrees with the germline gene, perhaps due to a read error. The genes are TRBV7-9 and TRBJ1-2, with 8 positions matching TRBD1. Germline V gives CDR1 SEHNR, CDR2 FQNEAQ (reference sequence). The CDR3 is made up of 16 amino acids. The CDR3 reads CASSSKNRTGNRGCTF. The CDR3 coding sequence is TGTGCCAGCAGCTCTAAAAACCGGACAGGGAATCGCGGCTGCACCTTC.

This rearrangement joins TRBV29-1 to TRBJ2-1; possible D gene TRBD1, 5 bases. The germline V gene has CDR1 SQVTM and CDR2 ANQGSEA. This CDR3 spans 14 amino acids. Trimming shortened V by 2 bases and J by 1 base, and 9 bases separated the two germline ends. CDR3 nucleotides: TGCAGCGTTGAATATAGGGGTTCCTACAATGAGCAGTTCTTC. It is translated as CSVEYRGSYNEQFF.